The following is a TCR beta chain sequence with its context. Here immunoSEQ multiplex PCR was the method, and the copy in TCRdb shows in-frame clones only, minus some. The table includes about 140,000 clones, approximately 80% detected once. The record originates from a study of blood T cell repertoires in COVID-19. This receptor was obtained from a woman at least 80 years old in a cohort sampled during active or convalescent COVID-19. Source material: peripheral blood.

CDR3 DNA sequence: TGTGCCAGCAGCCACGGGGGGCCCAATGAGCAGTTCTTC. This sequence encodes CASSHGGPNEQFF. The chain has TRBV3-1 (or the pseudogene TRBV3-2) and TRBJ2-1; a possible D gene is TRBD2 (7 bases). The CDR3 sequence is 13 residues long. With 3 bases removed from V and 6 bases from J, the gap between germline ends came to 9 bases. Germline V gene lookup returns CDR1 LGHDT and CDR2 YNNKEL (reference sequence).